These 2 T cell receptor beta chains came from one sample sequenced in a study of T cells in Graves' hyperthyroidism and ophthalmopathy (dated by TCRdb to between 2017 and 2020). Preparation of the library involved multiplex PCR. Sequencing instrument: Illumina HiSeq 2000. The TCR beta CDR3 regions were amplified from the RNA transcripts. A first-round RT-PCR of the TCR CDR3 used the HTBI primer set with the Qiagen OneStep RT-PCR kit. TCRdb ran its own pipeline on the public reads, namely fastp trimming at Q25 and MiXCR clone calling, and kept in-frame beta chains. Merged by CDR3 protein, the rows form single entries marked with the most common genes and DNA. The sample table lists over 650,000 distinct CDR3 sequences, roughly 15% of them with a count of one. Jointly, the top ten make up roughly 8% of the sample. Material for sequencing was blood. These receptors all stem from a man between 18 and 29 years old with Graves' hyperthyroidism.

This clonotype has a count of ten or more. The rearrangement links TRBV6-2 or TRBV6-3 to TRBJ1-1, with a tentative D call TRBD1 (5 bases). Trimming pared 7 bases from V and 1 base from J, leaving 13 bases between. Per the germline V gene, CDR1 is MNHEY and CDR2 is SVGEGT. This CDR3 has 14 amino acids. The DNA for the CDR3 is TGTGCCAGCAAGAGGGGCATAACGAACACTGAAGCTTTCTTT. Its protein is CASKRGITNTEAFF.

CDR3 sequence (DNA): TGCAGTGCCGTCAAGGGGGGCGGAGAGACCCAGTACTTC. Its translation: CSAVKGGGETQYF. V usage is TRBV20-1 and J usage is TRBJ2-5; TRBD1 or TRBD2 may be the D gene (6 bases each). The CDR3 contains 13 residues. V shed 6 bases and J shed 4 bases, with 15 bases lying between them. CDR1 DFQATT and CDR2 SNEGSKA come from the germline V gene (reference sequence).